This T cell receptor (beta chain) was identified in a study of immune evolution from preneoplasia to lung adenocarcinoma. Study-wide points: Normal lung had the highest top T cell clone frequencies. T cell clonality was higher in KRAS-mutant than EGFR-mutant or wild-type nodules.

TCRdb's table, derived via immunoSEQ multiplex PCR, lists solely in-frame clones and lacks some. This sample carries 5,600 or so clones, roughly 77% of them seen once, and the ten largest clones take more than 9%. With respect to this clone: Its antigen is as yet unknown.

V lost 6 bases and J lost 5, with 13 bases in between. The CDR3 extends over 14 amino acids. Germline-derived CDR1 and CDR2 are SGHAT and FQNNGV. The source material was FFPE lung adenocarcinoma in situ tissue. The gene calls are TRBV11-2 and TRBJ1-4, with D perhaps matching TRBD1 (5 bases). This clonotype was obtained from a person aged 60-79 years with lung adenocarcinoma. CDR3 in DNA: TGTGCCAGCAGTCAGGGAGCCGAGAATGAAAAACTGTTTTTT. Its protein is CASSQGAENEKLFF.